Presented here are 22 T cell receptor beta chains from one specimen sequenced in a study of blood T cell repertoires in COVID-19. TCRdb keeps only in-frame clones here, not all; method: immunoSEQ multiplex PCR. The data contain 200,000 or so clones, roughly 80% of them singletons. The sequenced material came from peripheral blood. These receptors all stem from a woman aged 25 to 45 with acute or convalescent COVID-19.

The chain employs TRBV30 and TRBJ2-5, with TRBD1 matching over 7 bases. The V gene end was trimmed by 4 bases and the J gene end by 2 bases; junction bases not matched to a gene: 4. The CDR3 is made up of 13 amino acids. In germline, CDR1 is GTSNPN, CDR2 SVGIG (reference sequence). The CDR3: CAWNPTGQETQYF. The DNA of the CDR3 is TGTGCCTGGAATCCGACAGGGCAAGAGACCCAGTACTTC.

This chain links TRBV5-6 with TRBJ2-7, with a tentative D call TRBD2 (6 bases). The CDR3 runs 15 residues. Trimming stripped 2 bases from V and 2 bases from J, with 14 bases between. The germline gives CDR1 SGHDT, CDR2 YYEEEE. The CDR3 DNA follows: TGTGCCAGCAGCTTAAGGAGCGGGCCGACCTACGAGCAGTACTTC. Residues: CASSLRSGPTYEQYF.

The sample holds a few counts of this clone. This sequence joins TRBV12-3 or TRBV12-4 and TRBJ1-1; the match to TRBD1 covers 10 bases. V was pared by 5 bases and J by 5 bases, with 2 bases of the junction left unmatched. The CDR3 consists of 13 residues. As DNA, the CDR3 is TGTGCCAGCAGTCCGGGACAGGGGACTGAAGCTTTCTTT. Its translation: CASSPGQGTEAFF.

CDR3 nucleotide sequence: TGTGCCAGCAGTTCCGGACTAGTGCAGTTCTTC. Translation gives CASSSGLVQFF. The V gene is TRBV11-2, the J gene TRBJ2-1, with 7 bases fitting TRBD2. V shed 6 bases and J 12 bases; nucleotides not matched to a gene: 5. The CDR3 spans 11 residues. CDR1 SGHAT and CDR2 FQNNGV come from the germline V gene.

The chain couples TRBV6-5 to TRBJ2-7; D gene ambiguous. Germline values: CDR1 MNHEY, CDR2 SVGAGI. This CDR3 is 11 amino acids long. The ends were cut back, 6 bases at V and 6 bases at J, with 9 bases in the middle. This chain's CDR3 is CASRFFGEQYF. As DNA, the CDR3 is TGTGCCAGCAGATTTTTCGGCGAGCAGTACTTC.

This clone came up a few times. This rearrangement joins TRBV6-5 to TRBJ1-2; TRBD1 is a possible D gene (6 bases). The germline V gene encodes CDR1 MNHEY and CDR2 SVGAGI. V shed 5 bases and J shed 4 bases, with 14 bases lying between them. The CDR3 consists of 14 residues. CDR3 loop: CASSPQGSGYGYTF. CDR3 coding DNA: TGTGCCAGCAGTCCACAGGGCTCCGGCTATGGCTACACCTTC.

The chain combines TRBV5-3 with TRBJ2-3; 7 bases agree with TRBD1. TRBV5-3 is reported as an ORF; its role is uncertain. Trimming at V came to 3 bases and at J to 0 bases, leaving 10 bases not matched to a gene. The CDR3 is 17 amino acids. The CDR3 bases are TGTGCCAGAAGCTGGGGACAGAATGGGAGTAGCACAGATACGCAGTATTTT. This gives the protein CARSWGQNGSSTDTQYF.

This clone was seen once. The J gene is TRBJ2-4, the V gene TRBV30; D is ambiguous. Trimming left V 2 bases short and J 0 bases short, with 14 bases between. Per germline, CDR1 GTSNPN and CDR2 SVGIG (reference sequence). This CDR3 spans 16 amino acids. The CDR3 sequence is CAWSRSWLLAKNIQYF. Here the CDR3 DNA reads TGTGCCTGGAGTAGATCCTGGCTCCTAGCCAAAAACATTCAGTACTTC.

A few counts support this clone. The rearrangement uses TRBV4-3 and TRBJ2-1; the match to TRBD1 covers 11 bases. Germline V lookup: CDR1 LGHNA, CDR2 YSLEER. Trimming took 4 bases from V and 6 from J; bases not matched to a gene: 8. This CDR3 is built from 16 residues. The CDR3 nucleotides are TGCGCCAGCAGCCCGACGGTGGGGACAGGGGGCAATGAGCAGTTCTTC. Translation gives CASSPTVGTGGNEQFF.

The rearrangement uses TRBV4-1 and TRBJ2-4, with unresolved D. V lost 1 base and J 7 bases, leaving 11 bases between the germline ends. Per germline, CDR1 MGHRA and CDR2 YSYEKL. The CDR3 spans 14 residues. The CDR3 DNA is TGCGCCAGCAGCCAAGGGGCATTGCCGAACATTCAGTACTTC. It yields the protein CASSQGALPNIQYF.

The rearrangement joins TRBV7-8 to TRBJ2-7; TRBD1 is a possible D gene (6 bases). Germline V lookup: CDR1 SGHVS, CDR2 FQNEAQ. V lost 5 bases, J lost 7 bases, and 9 bases lay in between. CDR3 length: 11 amino acids. The CDR3 is CASSLGTEQYF. The CDR3 nucleotides read TGTGCCAGCAGCCTTGGGACAGAGCAGTACTTC.

The chain employs TRBV20-1 and TRBJ1-6; a possible D gene is TRBD1 (5 bases). V lost 3 bases to trimming and J lost 9 bases, with 6 bases between them. CDR3 length: 11 amino acids. Germline CDR1 DFQATT, CDR2 SNEGSKA (reference sequence). CDR3 in DNA: TGCAGTGCTAGGGGGGGTTCACCCCTCCACTTT. Amino acids: CSARGGSPLHF.

Concerning this clone: This specimen includes other DNA sequences encoding the same CDR3. This sequence joins TRBV9 and TRBJ2-5; 8 positions match TRBD2. This CDR3 comprises 13 residues. The V segment lost 2 bases and the J segment 5 bases; nucleotides outside the gene matches: 2. In germline, CDR1 is SGDLS, CDR2 YYNGEE. CDR3 region: CASSVVAGETQYF. Here the CDR3 DNA reads TGTGCCAGCAGCGTTGTAGCGGGGGAGACCCAGTACTTC.

V gene TRBV5-1 combines with J gene TRBJ1-1, with TRBD1 identical over 9 bases. The CDR3 consists of 16 residues. CDR1 is SGHRS, CDR2 YFSETQ, per germline. V lost 5 bases, J lost 1 base, and 9 bases stayed unmatched. The CDR3 DNA reads as TGCGCCAGCAGTCCAATTCCGGGACAGGGGAACACTGAAGCTTTCTTT. This translates into CASSPIPGQGNTEAFF.

This clone showed up just a few times. The V call is TRBV6-5, the J call TRBJ1-2; TRBD1 aligns across 7 bases. Germline CDR1 MNHEY, CDR2 SVGAGI. This CDR3 spans 15 amino acids. V was pared by 0 bases and J by 0 bases, with 1 base of the junction left unmatched. The CDR3 loop reads CASSYSQGANYGYTF. CDR3 nucleotides: TGTGCCAGCAGTTACTCGCAGGGGGCTAACTATGGCTACACCTTC.

This chain uses TRBV15 with TRBJ1-2, with D possibly being TRBD1 (5 bases). Germline CDR1 reads LNHNV; CDR2 reads YYDKDF (reference sequence). The CDR3 covers 15 residues. V was clipped by 0 bases and J by 4 bases, with 12 bases between them. DNA of the CDR3: TGTGCCACCAGCAGAGAAGTCAGGGCAGGCTATGGCTACACCTTC. Encoded protein: CATSREVRAGYGYTF.

V usage is TRBV28 and J usage is TRBJ2-1; D gene ambiguous. The germline V and J ends were trimmed by 6 bases and 9 bases, with 9 bases remaining between them. The CDR3 totals 11 residues. CDR1 and CDR2 from the germline V gene are MDHEN and SYDVKM. The CDR3, as DNA: TGTGCCAGCAGGGTCGGTGGTGAGCAGTTCTTC. Amino acid sequence: CASRVGGEQFF.

The gene calls are TRBV28 and TRBJ2-7, with 8 bases matching TRBD1. The CDR3 loop spans 16 amino acids. With V trimmed by 5 bases and J by 3 bases, 12 bases remained unmatched. Germline values: CDR1 MDHEN, CDR2 SYDVKM. For the CDR3, the DNA is TGTGCCAGCAGTCCACTTAGCGGACAGGGATACTACGAGCAGTACTTC. This sequence encodes CASSPLSGQGYYEQYF.

This clone was picked up one time. The rearrangement joins TRBV19 to TRBJ2-2; tentative D call: TRBD1 (6 bases). The CDR3 is made up of 15 amino acids. The germline CDR1 and CDR2 sequences are LNHDA and SQIVND (reference sequence). The germline V and J ends were trimmed by 7 bases and 1 base, with 13 bases remaining between them. The CDR3 loop reads CASIRGQKNTGELFF. The CDR3 nucleotides read TGTGCCAGTATCAGGGGCCAGAAGAACACCGGGGAGCTGTTTTTT. Full variable domain (outside the CDR3, taken from reference TRBV19 and TRBJ2-2): DGGITQSPKYLFRKEGQNVTLSCEQNLNHDAMYWYRQDPGQGLRLIYYSQIVNDFQKGDIAEGYSVSREKKESFPLTVTSAQKNPTAFYLCASIRGQKNTGELFFGEGSRLTVL.

The chain joins TRBV5-1 to TRBJ2-7, with 12 bases fitting TRBD2. V was pared by 3 bases and J by 6 bases, with 10 bases of the junction left unmatched. Per germline, CDR1 SGHRS and CDR2 YFSETQ. The CDR3 consists of 16 residues. CDR3: CASSSGLAGLIGEQYF. CDR3 DNA: TGCGCCAGCAGCTCGGGACTAGCGGGCTTGATCGGCGAGCAGTACTTC.

The chain uses TRBV6-5 and TRBJ2-7; 9 bases fit TRBD1. The CDR3 contains 14 residues. After removal of 8 bases from V and 2 bases from J, the junction contained 7 bases not matched to a gene. Germline CDR1 and CDR2: MNHEY and SVGAGI. The CDR3 here is CASRRTGATYEQYF. DNA of the CDR3: TGTGCCAGCCGCCGGACAGGGGCCACCTACGAGCAGTACTTC.

The chain carries TRBV27 and TRBJ2-7, with TRBD2 matching over 8 bases. Trimming took 4 bases from V and 12 from J; bases not matched to a gene: 23. The CDR3 has 17 amino acids. Germline V gives CDR1 MNHEY, CDR2 SMNVEV (reference sequence). DNA of the CDR3: TGTGCCAGCAGTTCCGGGACGACTAGCGTCTATTTAGGCCAGCTGTACTTC. It codes for CASSSGTTSVYLGQLYF.